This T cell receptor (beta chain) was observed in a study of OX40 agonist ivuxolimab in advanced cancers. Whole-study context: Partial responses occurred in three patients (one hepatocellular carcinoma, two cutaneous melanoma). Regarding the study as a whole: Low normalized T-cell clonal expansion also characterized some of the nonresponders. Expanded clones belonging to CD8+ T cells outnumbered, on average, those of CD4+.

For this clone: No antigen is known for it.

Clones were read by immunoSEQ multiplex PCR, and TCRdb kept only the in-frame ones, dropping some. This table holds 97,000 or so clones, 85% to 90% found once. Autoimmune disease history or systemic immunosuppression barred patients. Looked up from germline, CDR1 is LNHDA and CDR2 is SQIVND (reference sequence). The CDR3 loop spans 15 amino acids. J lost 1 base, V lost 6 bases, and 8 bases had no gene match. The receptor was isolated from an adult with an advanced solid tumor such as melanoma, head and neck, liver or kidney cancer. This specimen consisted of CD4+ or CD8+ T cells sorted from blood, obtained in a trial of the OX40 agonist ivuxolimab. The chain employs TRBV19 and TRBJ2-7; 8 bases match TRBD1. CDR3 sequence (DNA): TGTGCCAGTAGCCGACCCGGGGACAGGTCCTACGAGCAGTACTTC. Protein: CASSRPGDRSYEQYF.